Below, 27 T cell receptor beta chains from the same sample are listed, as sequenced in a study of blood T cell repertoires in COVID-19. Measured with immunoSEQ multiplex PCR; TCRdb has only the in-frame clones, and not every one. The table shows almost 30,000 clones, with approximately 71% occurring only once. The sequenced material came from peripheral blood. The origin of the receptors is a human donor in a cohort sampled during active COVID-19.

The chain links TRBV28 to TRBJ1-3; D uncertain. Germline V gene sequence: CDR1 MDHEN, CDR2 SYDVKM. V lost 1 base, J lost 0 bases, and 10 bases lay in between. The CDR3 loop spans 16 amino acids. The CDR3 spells CASSLLPRYSGNTIYF. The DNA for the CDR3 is TGTGCCAGCAGTTTATTACCGAGGTACTCTGGAAACACCATATATTTT.

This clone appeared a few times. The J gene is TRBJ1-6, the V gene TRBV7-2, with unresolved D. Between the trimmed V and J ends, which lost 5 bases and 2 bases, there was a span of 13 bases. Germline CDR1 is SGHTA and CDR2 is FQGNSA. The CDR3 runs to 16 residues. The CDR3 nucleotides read TGTGCCAGCAGCCCTGCGAAGGAGGCCTATAATTCACCCCTCCACTTT. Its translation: CASSPAKEAYNSPLHF.

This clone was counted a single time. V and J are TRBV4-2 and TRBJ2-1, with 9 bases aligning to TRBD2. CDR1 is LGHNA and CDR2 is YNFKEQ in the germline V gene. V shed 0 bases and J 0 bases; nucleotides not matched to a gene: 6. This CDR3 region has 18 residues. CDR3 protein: CASSQDQAGGNSYNEQFF. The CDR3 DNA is TGTGCCAGCAGCCAAGATCAGGCGGGAGGGAACTCCTACAATGAGCAGTTCTTC.

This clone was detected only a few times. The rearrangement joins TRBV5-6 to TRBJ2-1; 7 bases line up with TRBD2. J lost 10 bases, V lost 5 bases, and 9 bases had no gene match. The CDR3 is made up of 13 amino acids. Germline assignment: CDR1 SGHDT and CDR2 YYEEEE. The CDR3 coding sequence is TGTGCCAGCAGGCCAGCGGGGCCATACGAGCAGTTCTTC. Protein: CASRPAGPYEQFF.

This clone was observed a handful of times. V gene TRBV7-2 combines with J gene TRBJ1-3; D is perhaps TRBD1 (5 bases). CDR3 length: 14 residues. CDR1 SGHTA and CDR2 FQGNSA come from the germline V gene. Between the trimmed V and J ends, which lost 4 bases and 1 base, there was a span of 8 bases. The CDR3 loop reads CASSSTVSGNTIYF. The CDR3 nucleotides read TGTGCCAGCAGCTCGACAGTTTCTGGAAACACCATATATTTT. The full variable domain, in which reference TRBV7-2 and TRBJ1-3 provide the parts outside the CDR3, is GAGVSQSPSNKVTEKGKDVELRCDPISGHTALYWYRQSLGQGLEFLIYFQGNSAPDKSGLPSDRFSAERTGGSVSTLTIQRTQQEDSAVYLCASSSTVSGNTIYFGEGSWLTVV.

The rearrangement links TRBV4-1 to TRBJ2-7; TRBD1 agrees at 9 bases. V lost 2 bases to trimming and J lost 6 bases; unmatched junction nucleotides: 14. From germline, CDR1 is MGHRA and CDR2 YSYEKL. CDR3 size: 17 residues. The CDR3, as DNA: TGCGCCAGCAGCCAACCCTCGGGACAGGGACAACCGGGCGAGCAGTACTTC. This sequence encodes CASSQPSGQGQPGEQYF.

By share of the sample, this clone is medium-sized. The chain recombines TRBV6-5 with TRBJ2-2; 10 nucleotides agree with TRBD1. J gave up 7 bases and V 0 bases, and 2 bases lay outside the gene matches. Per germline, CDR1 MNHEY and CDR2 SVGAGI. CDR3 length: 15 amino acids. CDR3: CASSYSTGGYGELFF. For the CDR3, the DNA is TGTGCCAGCAGTTACTCGACAGGGGGCTACGGGGAGCTGTTTTTT.

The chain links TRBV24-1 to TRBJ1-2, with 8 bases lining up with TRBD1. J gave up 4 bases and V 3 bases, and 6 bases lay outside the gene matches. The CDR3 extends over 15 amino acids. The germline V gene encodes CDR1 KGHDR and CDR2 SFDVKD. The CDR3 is CATSDGQGWGYGYTF. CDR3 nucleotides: TGTGCCACCAGTGATGGACAGGGATGGGGCTATGGCTACACCTTC.

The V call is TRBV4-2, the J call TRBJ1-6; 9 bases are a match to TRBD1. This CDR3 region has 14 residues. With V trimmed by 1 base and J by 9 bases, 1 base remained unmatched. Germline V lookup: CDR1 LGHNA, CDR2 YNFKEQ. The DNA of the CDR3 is TGTGCCAGCAGCCAAGGGACAGGGGTTTCACCCCTCCACTTT. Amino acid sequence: CASSQGTGVSPLHF.

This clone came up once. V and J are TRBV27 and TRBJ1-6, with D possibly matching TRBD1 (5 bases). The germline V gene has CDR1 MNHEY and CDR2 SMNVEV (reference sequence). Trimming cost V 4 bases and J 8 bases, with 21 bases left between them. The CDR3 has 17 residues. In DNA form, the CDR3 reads TGTGCCAGCAGTTCGCCTACGGGACTCAGGGTACATTCACCCCTCCACTTT. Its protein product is CASSSPTGLRVHSPLHF.

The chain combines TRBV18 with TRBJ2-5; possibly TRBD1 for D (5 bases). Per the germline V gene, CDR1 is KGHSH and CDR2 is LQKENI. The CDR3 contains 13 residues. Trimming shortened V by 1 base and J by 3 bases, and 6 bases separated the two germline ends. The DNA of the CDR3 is TGTGCCAGCTCACCACGACAGAAAGAGACCCAGTACTTC. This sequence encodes CASSPRQKETQYF.

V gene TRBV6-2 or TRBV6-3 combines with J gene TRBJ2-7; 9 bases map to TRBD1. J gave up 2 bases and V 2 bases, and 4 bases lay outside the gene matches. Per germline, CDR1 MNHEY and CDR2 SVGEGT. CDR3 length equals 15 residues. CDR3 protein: CASSYLTGGPYEQYF. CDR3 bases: TGTGCCAGCAGTTACCTTACAGGGGGCCCCTACGAGCAGTACTTC.

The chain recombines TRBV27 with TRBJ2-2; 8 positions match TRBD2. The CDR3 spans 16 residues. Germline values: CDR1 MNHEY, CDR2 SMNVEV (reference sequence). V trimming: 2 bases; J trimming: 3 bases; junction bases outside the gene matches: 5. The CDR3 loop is CASSLRGGSYTGELFF. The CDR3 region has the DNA TGTGCCAGCAGTTTACGGGGGGGGAGTTACACCGGGGAGCTGTTTTTT.

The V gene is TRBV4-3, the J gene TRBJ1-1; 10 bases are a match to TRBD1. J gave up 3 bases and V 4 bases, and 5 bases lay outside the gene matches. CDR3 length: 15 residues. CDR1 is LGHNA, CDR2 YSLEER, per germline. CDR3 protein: CASSLGQGVDTEAFF. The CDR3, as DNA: TGCGCCAGCAGCCTTGGACAGGGGGTAGACACTGAAGCTTTCTTT.

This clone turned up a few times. The CDR3: CASSSGTSGRLLQETQYF. In DNA, the CDR3 is TGTGCCAGCAGCTCCGGGACTAGCGGGAGGTTACTCCAAGAGACCCAGTACTTC. The V and J genes are TRBV7-3 and TRBJ2-5; 15 nucleotides align to TRBD2. Germline V CDR1 and CDR2: SGHTA, FQGTGA. The CDR3 sequence is 18 residues long. V dropped 4 bases and J dropped 1; count of bases not matched to a gene: 7.

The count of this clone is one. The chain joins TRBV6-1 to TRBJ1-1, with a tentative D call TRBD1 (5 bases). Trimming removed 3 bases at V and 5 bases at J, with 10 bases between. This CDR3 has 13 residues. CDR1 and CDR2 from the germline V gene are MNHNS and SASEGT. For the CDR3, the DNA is TGTGCCAGCAGTGACAGGGTGCGAACTGAAGCTTTCTTT. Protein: CASSDRVRTEAFF.

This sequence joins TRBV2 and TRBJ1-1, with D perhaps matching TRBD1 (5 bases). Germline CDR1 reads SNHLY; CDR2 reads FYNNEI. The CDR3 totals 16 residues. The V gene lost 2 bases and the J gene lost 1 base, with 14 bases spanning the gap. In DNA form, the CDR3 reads TGTGCCAGCAGTGAAAGGACGGGGGTGAGGAACACTGAAGCTTTCTTT. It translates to CASSERTGVRNTEAFF.

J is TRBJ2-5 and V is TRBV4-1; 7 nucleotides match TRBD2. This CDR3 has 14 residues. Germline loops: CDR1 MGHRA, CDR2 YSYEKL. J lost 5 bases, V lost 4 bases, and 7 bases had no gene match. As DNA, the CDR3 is TGCGCCAGCAGCCCGGGGGGAGGACGGGAGACCCAGTACTTC. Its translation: CASSPGGGRETQYF.

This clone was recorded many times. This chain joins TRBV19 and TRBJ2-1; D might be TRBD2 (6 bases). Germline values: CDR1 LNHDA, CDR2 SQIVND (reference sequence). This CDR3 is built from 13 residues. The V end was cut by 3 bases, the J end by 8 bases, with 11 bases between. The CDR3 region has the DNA TGTGCCAGTAGTATGGACTATGTCTATGAGCAGTTCTTC. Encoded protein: CASSMDYVYEQFF.

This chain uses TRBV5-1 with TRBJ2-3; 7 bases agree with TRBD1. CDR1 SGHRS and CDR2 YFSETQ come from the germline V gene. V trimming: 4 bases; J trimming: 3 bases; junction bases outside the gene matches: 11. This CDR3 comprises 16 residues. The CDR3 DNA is TGCGCCAGCAGCAGGAAGGGACAGCTGCCTACAGATACGCAGTATTTT. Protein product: CASSRKGQLPTDTQYF.

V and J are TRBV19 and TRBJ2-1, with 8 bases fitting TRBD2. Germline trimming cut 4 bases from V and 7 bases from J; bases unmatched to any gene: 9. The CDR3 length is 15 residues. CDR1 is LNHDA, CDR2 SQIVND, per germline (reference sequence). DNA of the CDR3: TGTGCCAGTAGTAATAGCGGGATACAGGTGAATGAGCAGTTCTTC. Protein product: CASSNSGIQVNEQFF.

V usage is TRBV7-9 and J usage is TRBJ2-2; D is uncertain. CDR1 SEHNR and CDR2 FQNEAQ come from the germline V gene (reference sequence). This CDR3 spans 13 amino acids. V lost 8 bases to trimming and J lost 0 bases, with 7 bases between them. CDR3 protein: CASATANTGELFF. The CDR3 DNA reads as TGTGCCAGCGCAACGGCGAACACCGGGGAGCTGTTTTTT.

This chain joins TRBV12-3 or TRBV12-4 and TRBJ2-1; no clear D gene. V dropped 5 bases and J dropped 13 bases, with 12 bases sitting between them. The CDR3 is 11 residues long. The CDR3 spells CASSRAGSQFF. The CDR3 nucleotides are TGTGCCAGCAGTCGTGCAGGATCACAGTTCTTC.

In DNA, the CDR3 is TGCGCCAGCAGTCCCTCCTTTGGGGCCAACGTCCTGACTTTC. This gives the protein CASSPSFGANVLTF. The chain links TRBV23-1 to TRBJ2-6; D is undetermined. TRBV23-1 is assigned to the ORF class and has an uncertain function. The CDR3 sequence is 14 residues long. Trimming removed 4 bases at V and 3 bases at J, with 7 bases between.

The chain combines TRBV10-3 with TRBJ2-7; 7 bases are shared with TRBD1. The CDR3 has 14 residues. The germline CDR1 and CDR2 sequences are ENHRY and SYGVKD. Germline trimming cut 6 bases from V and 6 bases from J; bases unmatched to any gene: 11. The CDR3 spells CAIREGGADFEQYF. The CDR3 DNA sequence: TGTGCCATCAGAGAAGGGGGCGCTGACTTCGAGCAGTACTTC.

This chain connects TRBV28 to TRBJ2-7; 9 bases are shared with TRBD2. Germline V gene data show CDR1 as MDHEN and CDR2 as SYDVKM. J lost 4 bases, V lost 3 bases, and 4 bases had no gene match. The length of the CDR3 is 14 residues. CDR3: CASSLVSGRYEQYF. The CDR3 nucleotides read TGTGCCAGCAGTTTGGTCAGCGGGAGGTACGAGCAGTACTTC.

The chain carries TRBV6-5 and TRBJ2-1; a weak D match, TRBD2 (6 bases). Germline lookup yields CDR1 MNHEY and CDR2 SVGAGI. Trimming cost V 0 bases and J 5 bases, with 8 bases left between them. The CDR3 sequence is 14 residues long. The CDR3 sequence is CASSYSSGDNEQFF. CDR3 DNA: TGTGCCAGCAGTTACTCGTCGGGGGACAATGAGCAGTTCTTC.